Listed here are 23 T cell receptor beta chains from one sample, sequenced in a study of T cells in Graves' hyperthyroidism and ophthalmopathy. The CDR3 regions of TCR beta were amplified from RNA transcripts. First-round RT-PCR targeting the TCR CDR3 was performed with the HTBI primer set. TCRdb reprocessed the multiplex PCR reads via MiXCR and lists one record per CDR3 protein. The sample lists roughly 710,000 distinct CDR3 sequences, 35% occurring once. The sequenced material came from blood. The receptors stem from a woman in her 40s with Graves' hyperthyroidism.

This rearrangement joins TRBV10-3 to TRBJ2-5; possible D gene TRBD2, 6 bases. V was shortened by 8 bases and J by 5 bases, with 12 bases between the two germline ends. The CDR3 runs 12 residues. The germline V gene encodes CDR1 ENHRY and CDR2 SYGVKD. CDR3: CAIDPTRETQYF. In DNA, the CDR3 is TGTGCCATCGATCCGACTAGGGAGACCCAGTACTTC.

This clonotype was seen ten or more times. V is TRBV15 and J is TRBJ1-6; no firm D call. Germline assignment: CDR1 LNHNV and CDR2 YYDKDF (reference sequence). The CDR3 totals 15 residues. V lost 0 bases and J lost 7, with 10 bases in between. The CDR3 is CATSRELPVNSPLHF. The CDR3 DNA sequence: TGTGCCACCAGCAGAGAACTTCCCGTGAATTCACCCCTCCACTTT. The full variable domain, with the rest looked up from reference TRBV15 and TRBJ1-6, is DAMVIQNPRYQVTQFGKPVTLSCSQTLNHNVMYWYQQKSSQAPKLLFHYYDKDFNNEADTPDNFQSRRPNTSFCFLDIRSPGLGDTAMYLCATSRELPVNSPLHFGNGTRLTVT.

The chain combines TRBV7-2 with TRBJ1-5; 8 nucleotides agree with TRBD1. Germline lookup yields CDR1 SGHTA and CDR2 FQGNSA. V was clipped by 4 bases and J by 7 bases; unmatched bases: 9. The CDR3 extends over 15 amino acids. The CDR3 reads CASSYGQGSIQPQHF. The CDR3 DNA follows: TGTGCCAGCAGCTACGGACAGGGTTCGATACAGCCCCAGCATTTT.

This clonotype was counted ten times or more. This chain connects TRBV2 to TRBJ1-2; maybe TRBD1 (6 bases). V dropped 8 bases and J dropped 4 bases, with 14 bases sitting between them. The CDR3 is 13 residues long. Germline V gene data show CDR1 as SNHLY and CDR2 as FYNNEI. The CDR3 DNA is TGTGCCAGCGGAGCGGGGGCGTTCTATGGCTACACCTTC. Encoded protein: CASGAGAFYGYTF.

In the case of this clonotype: Possible read error: a much larger clone is one base away. It is unclear where the CDR3 begins or ends on the DNA, so no DNA is shown, and the CDR3 is as TCRdb lists it. The rearrangement uses TRBV7-6 and TRBJ1-1; the D call in the table, TRBD1, was not verified against the DNA. From its first to its last residue, the CDR3 has 16 amino acids. Germline CDR1 reads SGHVS; CDR2 reads FNYEAQ. CDR3 in amino acids: CASSLEVGTGNTEALF.

There are many counts of this clonotype. The V and J genes are TRBV20-1 and TRBJ1-5, with no clear D. The V gene lost 4 bases and the J gene lost 0 bases, with 13 bases spanning the gap. Germline-derived CDR1 and CDR2 are DFQATT and SNEGSKA (reference sequence). CDR3 length equals 15 residues. CDR3 coding DNA: TGCAGTGCTACAGAGACGGAGTATAGCAATCAGCCCCAGCATTTT. Translation gives CSATETEYSNQPQHF.

V usage is TRBV5-1 and J usage is TRBJ2-2; D is unclear. Trimming took 6 bases from V and 7 from J, leaving 7 bases between them. From germline, CDR1 is SGHRS and CDR2 YFSETQ. The CDR3 runs 11 residues. The DNA of the CDR3 is TGCGCCAGCACCTACAACGGGGAGCTGTTTTTT. Translated: CASTYNGELFF.

Comment on this clonotype: This may arise from a read error, as a much more abundant clone is one base away. The chain uses TRBV10-3 and TRBJ2-2, with a tentative D call TRBD1 (6 bases). CDR1 is ENHRY, CDR2 SYGVKD, per germline. CDR3 length: 16 amino acids. The CDR3 sequence is CAISANTGTRTGEPFF. CDR3 coding DNA: TGTGCCATCAGTGCAAACACCGGGACACGCACCGGGGAGCCGTTTTTT.

This clonotype has only a few counts. This chain connects TRBV9 to TRBJ2-5; a possible D gene is TRBD2 (6 bases). The CDR3 runs to 12 residues. V lost 9 bases and J lost 2, with 11 bases in between. Germline CDR1 and CDR2: SGDLS and YYNGEE. CDR3 nucleotides: TGTGCCACCGGGAGAGAACAAGAGACCCAGTACTTC. Protein product: CATGREQETQYF.

This clonotype has at least ten counts. V usage is TRBV19 and J usage is TRBJ2-7, with 9 nucleotides matching TRBD2. Germline V gene data show CDR1 as LNHDA and CDR2 as SQIVND (reference sequence). V gave up 4 bases and J gave up 2 bases; unmatched junction bases: 9. This CDR3 region has 16 residues. The CDR3 is CASSTTSRGGAYEQYF. In nucleotides, the CDR3 is TGTGCCAGTAGTACGACTTCGCGGGGGGGAGCCTACGAGCAGTACTTC. The whole variable domain, remainder taken from reference TRBV19 and TRBJ2-7, is DGGITQSPKYLFRKEGQNVTLSCEQNLNHDAMYWYRQDPGQGLRLIYYSQIVNDFQKGDIAEGYSVSREKKESFPLTVTSAQKNPTAFYLCASSTTSRGGAYEQYFGPGTRLTVT.

The rearrangement links TRBV20-1 to TRBJ1-6, with 7 bases that match TRBD1. CDR1 DFQATT and CDR2 SNEGSKA come from the germline V gene (reference sequence). With 0 bases clipped from V and 5 bases from J, the junction kept 10 bases outside the gene matches. This CDR3 region has 17 residues. CDR3 sequence: CSARDITGQLNNSPLHF. The DNA of the CDR3 is TGCAGTGCTAGAGATATAACGGGACAGCTAAATAATTCACCCCTCCACTTT.

This clonotype was seen a handful of times. This rearrangement joins TRBV12-3 or TRBV12-4 to TRBJ1-1; D is ambiguous. Trimming cost V 2 bases and J 4 bases, with 5 bases left between them. CDR3 length: 12 residues. CDR3 residues: CASSLSRTEAFF. CDR3 coding DNA: TGTGCCAGCAGTTTATCTCGCACTGAAGCTTTCTTT.

The chain is built from TRBV19 and TRBJ1-6, with D unresolved. The ends were cut back, 3 bases at V and 10 bases at J, with 22 bases in the middle. The V gene's germline CDR1 is LNHDA and CDR2 SQIVND (reference sequence). This CDR3 has 17 residues. The CDR3 region has the DNA TGTGCCAGTAGTATGGTCACCGGGCCCGGAGGTGGCTCACCCCTCCACTTT. This encodes CASSMVTGPGGGSPLHF.

The chain employs TRBV2 and TRBJ2-1; 10 bases are shared with TRBD2. V gave up 4 bases and J gave up 4 bases; unmatched junction bases: 4. The CDR3 is made up of 15 amino acids. Germline V gene data show CDR1 as SNHLY and CDR2 as FYNNEI. CDR3 sequence (DNA): TGTGCCAGCAGTGCAGGACTAGCGGTTTACAATGAGCAGTTCTTC. Translating it yields CASSAGLAVYNEQFF.

This clonotype was recorded many times. The CDR3 DNA follows: TGTGCCAGCAGCCCCTATACTGCCAGCTTCTATGGCTACACCTTC. Amino acids: CASSPYTASFYGYTF. This chain uses TRBV7-9 with TRBJ1-2, with no clear D. Germline V gene data show CDR1 as SEHNR and CDR2 as FQNEAQ (reference sequence). The V gene lost 5 bases and the J gene lost 4 bases, with 17 bases spanning the gap. The CDR3 is 15 residues long.

This clonotype was seen more than once but under ten times. The chain joins TRBV7-2 to TRBJ2-7, with a possible D match to TRBD2 (5 bases). This CDR3 is 16 amino acids long. V lost 3 bases, J lost 0 bases, and 15 bases lay in between. Germline values: CDR1 SGHTA, CDR2 FQGNSA. As DNA, the CDR3 is TGTGCCAGCAGCTTCGGTGGGAGAGGTACCTCCTACGAGCAGTACTTC. Residues: CASSFGGRGTSYEQYF.

This clonotype showed up just a few times. The rearrangement uses TRBV7-3 and TRBJ2-2, with D perhaps matching TRBD2 (5 bases). The germline V and J ends were trimmed by 5 bases and 4 bases, with 17 bases remaining between them. The CDR3 has 16 amino acids. Germline values: CDR1 SGHTA, CDR2 FQGTGA. The CDR3 loop reads CASSPRGSLGTGELFF. The CDR3 DNA sequence: TGTGCCAGCAGCCCTCGCGGGTCATTGGGCACCGGGGAGCTGTTTTTT.

This clonotype was picked up many times. The rearrangement joins TRBV6-5 to TRBJ1-1, with D possibly matching TRBD1 (6 bases). CDR1 and CDR2 from the germline V gene are MNHEY and SVGAGI. The CDR3 loop spans 14 amino acids. Trimming pared 6 bases from V and 4 bases from J, leaving 15 bases between. As DNA, the CDR3 is TGTGCCAGCAGCCTTTCCGGGACACTCACTGAAGCTTTCTTT. It yields the protein CASSLSGTLTEAFF.

This chain links TRBV2 with TRBJ2-2; no firm D call. This CDR3 has 13 amino acids. With 9 bases removed from V and 0 bases from J, the gap between germline ends came to 8 bases. Per the germline V gene, CDR1 is SNHLY and CDR2 is FYNNEI. The CDR3 nucleotides read TGTGCCAGGAAAAGAACGAACACCGGGGAGCTGTTTTTT. Its protein is CARKRTNTGELFF. Filled out from reference TRBV2 and TRBJ2-2, the complete variable domain reads EPEVTQTPSHQVTQMGQEVILRCVPISNHLYFYWYRQILGQKVEFLVSFYNNEISEKSEIFDDQFSVERPDGSNFTLKIRSTKLEDSAMYFCARKRTNTGELFFGEGSRLTVL.

This clonotype has ten or more counts. J is TRBJ1-1 and V is TRBV10-2, with TRBD1 matching over 8 bases. CDR1 and CDR2 (germline): WSHSY, SAAADI. This CDR3 is built from 15 residues. Trimming removed 6 bases from V and 8 bases from J; junction bases left unmatched: 14. The CDR3 DNA follows: TGCGCCAGCAGCTTAACCGGGACAGGTGGAGTCGAAGCTTTCTTT. Its translation is CASSLTGTGGVEAFF.

The V gene is TRBV3-1, the J gene TRBJ2-7, with a weak D call TRBD2 (6 bases). In germline, CDR1 is LGHDT, CDR2 YNNKEL (reference sequence). Trimming left V 1 base short and J 2 bases short, with 12 bases between. This CDR3 region has 15 residues. CDR3 region: CASSQALSGAYEQYF. DNA of the CDR3: TGTGCCAGCAGCCAAGCACTTTCGGGAGCCTACGAGCAGTACTTC.

This chain links TRBV25-1 with TRBJ2-7, with D perhaps TRBD1 or TRBD2 (6 bases each). The CDR3 sequence is 14 residues long. Trimming took off 4 bases at V and 6 bases at J, with 16 bases between the two ends. Germline CDR1 reads MGHDK; CDR2 reads SYGVNS. The CDR3 here is CASSVGGAGSEQYF. The CDR3 nucleotides read TGTGCCAGCAGTGTCGGGGGCGCGGGATCCGAGCAGTACTTC.

In its sample, this clonotype was seen many times. This chain links TRBV7-9 with TRBJ1-1, with a tentative D call TRBD1 (5 bases). Germline V gene data show CDR1 as SEHNR and CDR2 as FQNEAQ (reference sequence). There are 12 residues in the CDR3. Deletions cut 2 bases from V and 6 bases from J, with 7 bases between. CDR3 sequence (DNA): TGTGCCAGCAGCTTACCAGGGCCTGAAGCTTTCTTT. Amino acids: CASSLPGPEAFF.